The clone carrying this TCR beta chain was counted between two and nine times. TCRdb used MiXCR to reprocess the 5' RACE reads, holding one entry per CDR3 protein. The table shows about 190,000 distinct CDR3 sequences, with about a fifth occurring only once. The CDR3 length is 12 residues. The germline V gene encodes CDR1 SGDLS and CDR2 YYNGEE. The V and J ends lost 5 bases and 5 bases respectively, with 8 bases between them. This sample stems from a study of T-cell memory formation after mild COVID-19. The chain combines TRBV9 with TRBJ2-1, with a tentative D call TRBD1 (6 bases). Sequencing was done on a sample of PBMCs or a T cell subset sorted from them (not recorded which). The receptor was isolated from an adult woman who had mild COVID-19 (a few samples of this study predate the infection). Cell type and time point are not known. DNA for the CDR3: TGTGCCAGCAGTCCAGGGGACAATGAGCAGTTCTTC. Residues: CASSPGDNEQFF.